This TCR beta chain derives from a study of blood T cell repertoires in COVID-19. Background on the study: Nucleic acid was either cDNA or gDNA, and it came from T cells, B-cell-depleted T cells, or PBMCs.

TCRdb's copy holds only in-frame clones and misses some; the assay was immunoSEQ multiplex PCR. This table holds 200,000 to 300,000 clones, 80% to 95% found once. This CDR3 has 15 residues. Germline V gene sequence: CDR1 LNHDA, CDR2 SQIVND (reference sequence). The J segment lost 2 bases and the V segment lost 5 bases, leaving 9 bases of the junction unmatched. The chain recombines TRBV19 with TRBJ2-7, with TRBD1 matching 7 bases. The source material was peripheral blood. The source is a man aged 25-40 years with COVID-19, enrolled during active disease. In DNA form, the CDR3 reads TGTGCCAGTAGTGTACGACAGGGTACTACCTACGAGCAGTACTTC. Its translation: CASSVRQGTTYEQYF.